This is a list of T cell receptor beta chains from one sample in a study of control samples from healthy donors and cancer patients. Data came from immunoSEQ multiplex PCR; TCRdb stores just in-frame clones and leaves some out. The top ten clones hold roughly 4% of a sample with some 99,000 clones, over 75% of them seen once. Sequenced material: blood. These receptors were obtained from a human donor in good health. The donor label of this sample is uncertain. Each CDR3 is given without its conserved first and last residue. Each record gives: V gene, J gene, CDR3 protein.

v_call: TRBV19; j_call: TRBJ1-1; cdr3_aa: ASRPTGWGNTEAF
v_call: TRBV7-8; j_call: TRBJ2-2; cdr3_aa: ASDSLAGVNTGELF
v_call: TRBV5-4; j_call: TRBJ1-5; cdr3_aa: ASSLSPNQPQH
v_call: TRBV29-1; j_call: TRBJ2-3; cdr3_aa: SVERGLGTDTQY
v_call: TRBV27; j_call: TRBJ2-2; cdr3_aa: ASSFVDRLLYTGELF
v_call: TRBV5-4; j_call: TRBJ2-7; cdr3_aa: ASSPGLAGASEQY
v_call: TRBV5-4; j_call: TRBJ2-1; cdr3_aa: ASSPGLNEQF
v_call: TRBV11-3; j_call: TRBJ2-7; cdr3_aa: ASSLGPGDYEQY
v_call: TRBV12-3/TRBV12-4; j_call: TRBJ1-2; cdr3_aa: ASSWRGGYGYT
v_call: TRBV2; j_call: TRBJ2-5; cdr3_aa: ASSEGLAGAQETQY
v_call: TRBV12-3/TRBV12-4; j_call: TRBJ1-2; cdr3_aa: ASSLLGAHGYT
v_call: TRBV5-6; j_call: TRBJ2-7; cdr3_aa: ASSLAPAPEQY
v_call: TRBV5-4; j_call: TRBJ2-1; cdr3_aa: ASSFWSGGYNEQF
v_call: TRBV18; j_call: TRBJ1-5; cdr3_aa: ASSLSGDQPQH
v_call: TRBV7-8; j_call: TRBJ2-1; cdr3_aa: ASSLSGTSGF
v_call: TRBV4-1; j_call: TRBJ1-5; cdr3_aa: ASSQSPTGITPQH
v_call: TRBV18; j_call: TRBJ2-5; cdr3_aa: ASSPQGGETQY
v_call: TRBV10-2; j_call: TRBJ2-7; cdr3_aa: ASSTLSYEQY
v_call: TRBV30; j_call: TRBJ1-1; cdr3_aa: AWAGPTEAF
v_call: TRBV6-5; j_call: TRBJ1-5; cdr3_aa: ASSYSGHQPQH
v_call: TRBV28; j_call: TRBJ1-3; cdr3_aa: ASSPPGRTPGNTIY
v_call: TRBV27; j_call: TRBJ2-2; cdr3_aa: ASSISAHSGSTGELF